The 23 T cell receptor beta chains in this list originate from one sample, sequenced in a study of CD8+ T cells in alopecia areata. Regarding treatment: oral pan-JAK inhibitor, 5-10 mg twice daily. The sequencing template was cDNA reverse transcribed from extracted RNA. Assay: immunoSEQ multiplex PCR; the TCRdb copy retains only in-frame clones and omits some. The sample includes 90,000 to 150,000 clones, more than 45% seen only once; the top ten take 0.46%. The material sequenced was CD4+ T cells sorted from blood, taken at week 4, from a patient treated with tofacitinib. Source of these receptors: a human donor with alopecia areata.

The chain combines TRBV29-1 with TRBJ1-1, with 8 bases aligning to TRBD1. Germline lookup yields CDR1 SQVTM and CDR2 ANQGSEA. Trimming removed 5 bases from V and 0 bases from J; junction bases left unmatched: 5. This CDR3 region has 14 residues. The CDR3 here is CSVNPGGLNTEAFF. The DNA of the CDR3 is TGCAGCGTTAACCCAGGGGGCCTGAACACTGAAGCTTTCTTT.

This clone came up a few times. V and J are TRBV7-2 and TRBJ2-3; 7 bases are shared with TRBD2. V shed 1 base and J 2 bases; nucleotides not matched to a gene: 9. This CDR3 is built from 17 residues. From germline, CDR1 is SGHTA and CDR2 FQGNSA. This CDR3 reads CASSLVPRRGTTDTQYF. Written as DNA, the CDR3 is TGTGCCAGCAGCTTAGTGCCCCGGCGGGGGACCACAGATACGCAGTATTTT.

This clone was observed a handful of times. The chain couples TRBV19 to TRBJ1-5; D is unresolved. CDR3 length: 14 residues. Germline CDR1 LNHDA, CDR2 SQIVND (reference sequence). V was trimmed by 5 bases and J by 0 bases, leaving 8 bases between them. Written as DNA, the CDR3 is TGTGCCAGTAGTCGCAGAGATAGCAATCAGCCCCAGCATTTT. It is translated as CASSRRDSNQPQHF.

This clone was seen a handful of times. The chain joins TRBV5-1 to TRBJ2-7; no clear D. The CDR3 has 14 amino acids. CDR1 is SGHRS and CDR2 is YFSETQ in the germline V gene. The ends were cut back, 0 bases at V and 5 bases at J, with 12 bases in the middle. The DNA for the CDR3 is TGCGCCAGCAGCTTGGTGTTGCAGTCGGACGAGCAGTACTTC. This encodes CASSLVLQSDEQYF.

The sample holds a few counts of this clone. The chain combines TRBV29-1 with TRBJ2-5; D gene ambiguous. The ends were cut back, 1 base at V and 3 bases at J, with 6 bases in the middle. CDR1 and CDR2 (germline): SQVTM, ANQGSEA. The length of the CDR3 is 12 residues. Here the CDR3 DNA reads TGCAGCGTTGAAGTCAGAGAAGAGACCCAGTACTTC. Encoded protein: CSVEVREETQYF.

The V and J genes are TRBV5-6 and TRBJ2-2; 8 bases match TRBD1. CDR3 size: 16 residues. The trim removed 4 bases at V and 3 bases at J, leaving 8 bases unmatched. The V gene's germline CDR1 is SGHDT and CDR2 YYEEEE. The CDR3 loop reads CASSPTGQEHTGELFF. The CDR3 nucleotides read TGTGCCAGCAGCCCGACGGGACAGGAGCACACCGGGGAGCTGTTTTTT. Using reference TRBV5-6 and TRBJ2-2 for the parts outside the CDR3, the full variable domain is DAGVTQSPTHLIKTRGQQVTLRCSPKSGHDTVSWYQQALGQGPQFIFQYYEEEERQRGNFPDRFSGHQFPNYSSELNVNALLLGDSALYLCASSPTGQEHTGELFFGEGSRLTVL.

This rearrangement joins TRBV4-1 to TRBJ1-5; D uncertain. The germline V gene encodes CDR1 MGHRA and CDR2 YSYEKL. Trimming took off 1 base at V and 4 bases at J, with 11 bases between the two ends. The CDR3 length is 15 residues. CDR3 nucleotide sequence: TGCGCCAGCAGCCAAGTTAACCAGATTAATCAGCCCCAGCATTTT. Translating it yields CASSQVNQINQPQHF.

The chain links TRBV7-3 to TRBJ2-7; perhaps TRBD2 as D (5 bases). Trimming removed 2 bases at V and 3 bases at J, with 11 bases between. CDR1 SGHTA and CDR2 FQGTGA come from the germline V gene. This CDR3 is built from 14 residues. The CDR3 protein is CASSLWGDSYEQYF. DNA for the CDR3: TGTGCCAGCAGCTTATGGGGAGATAGCTACGAGCAGTACTTC.

J is TRBJ2-7 and V is TRBV6-1; 10 nucleotides match TRBD2. V trimming: 5 bases; J trimming: 2 bases; junction bases outside the gene matches: 6. Germline V gives CDR1 MNHNS, CDR2 SASEGT. The CDR3 has 15 amino acids. CDR3 sequence (DNA): TGTGCCAGCAGTTTTCGGACTAGCGGAACCTACGAGCAGTACTTC. Its translation is CASSFRTSGTYEQYF.

This clone has only a few counts. This chain uses TRBV19 with TRBJ2-5, with D perhaps TRBD2 (6 bases). V was clipped by 3 bases and J by 5 bases, with 16 bases between them. This CDR3 has 15 amino acids. From germline, CDR1 is LNHDA and CDR2 SQIVND (reference sequence). CDR3 amino acids: CASSISAGIGETQYF. The CDR3 bases are TGTGCCAGTAGTATTTCTGCGGGGATCGGGGAGACCCAGTACTTC.

V and J are TRBV18 and TRBJ2-5; unclear D gene. This CDR3 contains 11 residues. V was trimmed by 8 bases and J by 6 bases, leaving 10 bases between them. Looked up from germline, CDR1 is KGHSH and CDR2 is LQKENI. For the CDR3, the DNA is TGTGCCAGCACGGAAGAGAAGACCCAGTACTTC. Protein: CASTEEKTQYF.

DNA for the CDR3: TGCAGCGCCTCGTGGGGAAGCTCCTACGAGCAGTACTTC. Encoded protein: CSASWGSSYEQYF. The chain combines TRBV29-1 with TRBJ2-7; unclear D gene. Per the germline V gene, CDR1 is SQVTM and CDR2 is ANQGSEA. This CDR3 is 13 amino acids long. With 7 bases removed from V and 0 bases from J, the gap between germline ends came to 13 bases.

This chain uses TRBV4-1 with TRBJ1-6, with 8 bases that match TRBD1. The CDR3 is 15 amino acids. Germline values: CDR1 MGHRA, CDR2 YSYEKL. J was trimmed by 8 bases and V by 0 bases; bases with no gene match: 3. CDR3 in amino acids: CASSQDRQGYSPLHF. Written as DNA, the CDR3 is TGCGCCAGCAGCCAAGATCGACAGGGGTATTCACCCCTCCACTTT.

V and J are TRBV6-6 and TRBJ1-5, with TRBD1 as a possible D gene (5 bases). Trimming stripped 6 bases from V and 2 bases from J, with 14 bases between. This CDR3 is built from 15 residues. Germline CDR1 and CDR2: MNHNY and SVGAGI (reference sequence). The CDR3 reads CASRGVQAGNQPQHF. In DNA form, the CDR3 reads TGTGCCAGCAGGGGAGTACAGGCCGGCAATCAGCCCCAGCATTTT.

The chain combines TRBV6-5 with TRBJ1-1; D gene unclear. V was cut by 0 bases and J by 0 bases, with 11 bases left in between. This CDR3 contains 16 residues. Germline V lookup: CDR1 MNHEY, CDR2 SVGAGI. CDR3 DNA sequence: TGTGCCAGCAGTTACTCGAGGGCAGTGGTGAACACTGAAGCTTTCTTT. Translation gives CASSYSRAVVNTEAFF.

The chain couples TRBV5-1 to TRBJ2-7; 7 nucleotides match TRBD1. V trimming: 0 bases; J trimming: 3 bases; junction bases outside the gene matches: 6. The CDR3 contains 15 residues. The germline CDR1 and CDR2 sequences are SGHRS and YFSETQ. The CDR3 nucleotides are TGCGCCAGCAGCTTGGCTCCGGGACAGTTCTACGAGCAGTACTTC. It encodes CASSLAPGQFYEQYF.

This clone was observed a handful of times. The rearrangement links TRBV29-1 to TRBJ1-4, with D possibly being TRBD1 (5 bases). This CDR3 has 13 amino acids. CDR1 and CDR2 (germline): SQVTM, ANQGSEA. The V end lost 6 bases, the J end lost 6 bases, and 14 bases lay between the germline ends. The CDR3 loop is CSVGTMMDEKLFF. The CDR3 DNA sequence: TGCAGCGTGGGGACCATGATGGATGAAAAACTGTTTTTT.

This chain joins TRBV10-2 and TRBJ1-5; D is possibly TRBD1 (5 bases). This CDR3 has 13 amino acids. Trimming removed 3 bases from V and 2 bases from J, with 5 bases in between. In germline, CDR1 is WSHSY, CDR2 SAAADI. The CDR3 region has the DNA TGCGCCAGCAGTGACAGGGGCAATCAGCCCCAGCATTTT. It yields the protein CASSDRGNQPQHF.

The chain recombines TRBV5-8 with TRBJ1-1; TRBD1 is a possible D gene (5 bases). The CDR3 length is 15 residues. Between the trimmed V and J ends, which lost 1 base and 0 bases, there was a span of 10 bases. Germline V gives CDR1 SGHTS, CDR2 YDEGEE. The CDR3 nucleotides are TGTGCCAGCAGCTTGTTCCGGGGCCTGAACACTGAAGCTTTCTTT. It encodes CASSLFRGLNTEAFF. Filled out from reference TRBV5-8 and TRBJ1-1, the complete variable domain reads EAGVTQSPTHLIKTRGQQATLRCSPISGHTSVYWYQQALGLGLQFLLWYDEGEERNRGNFPPRFSGRQFPNYSSELNVNALELEDSALYLCASSLFRGLNTEAFFGQGTRLTVV.

CDR3 loop: CSVVAYNEQFF. The CDR3 DNA sequence: TGCAGCGTTGTCGCGTACAATGAGCAGTTCTTC. The rearrangement links TRBV29-1 to TRBJ2-1; no firm D call. CDR1 and CDR2 from the germline V gene are SQVTM and ANQGSEA. This CDR3 has 11 amino acids. The germline V and J ends were trimmed by 4 bases and 4 bases, with 5 bases remaining between them.

V is TRBV9 and J is TRBJ1-2, with D hard to call. CDR1 is SGDLS and CDR2 is YYNGEE in the germline V gene. Trimming left V 0 bases short and J 6 bases short, with 15 bases between. This CDR3 is built from 15 residues. The CDR3 DNA follows: TGTGCCAGCAGCGTAGTGGCACAGCGTGGCAATGGCTACACCTTC. Translating gives CASSVVAQRGNGYTF.

The gene calls are TRBV29-1 and TRBJ2-3, with 8 bases that match TRBD1. With 3 bases clipped from V and 0 bases from J, the junction kept 5 bases outside the gene matches. Germline V lookup: CDR1 SQVTM, CDR2 ANQGSEA. CDR3 length equals 15 residues. The CDR3 coding sequence is TGCAGCGTTGACGGACAGGGTGGGAGCACAGATACGCAGTATTTT. It yields the protein CSVDGQGGSTDTQYF.

The rearrangement joins TRBV5-6 to TRBJ2-1; D ambiguous. Germline-derived CDR1 and CDR2 are SGHDT and YYEEEE. V lost 0 bases, J lost 9 bases, and 10 bases lay in between. The CDR3 extends over 13 amino acids. The DNA of the CDR3 is TGTGCCAGCAGCTTGGATCGGAGCGTTGAGCAGTTCTTC. This gives the protein CASSLDRSVEQFF.